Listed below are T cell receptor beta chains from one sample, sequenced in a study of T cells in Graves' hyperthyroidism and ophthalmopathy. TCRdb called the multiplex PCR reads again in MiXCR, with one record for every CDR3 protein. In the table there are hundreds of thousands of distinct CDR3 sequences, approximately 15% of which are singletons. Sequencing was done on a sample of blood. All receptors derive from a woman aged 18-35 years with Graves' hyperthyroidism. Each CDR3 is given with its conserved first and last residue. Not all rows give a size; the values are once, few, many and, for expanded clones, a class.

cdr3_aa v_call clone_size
CSASSDGYTF TRBV20-1 few
CASRDRQGSPNQPQHF TRBV6-1 many
CAGSWRLAGGLEQYF TRBV28 .
CASSSPSEQYF TRBV18 many
CSFGGLNTEAFF TRBV20-1 few
CASSLAGQRETYEQYF TRBV7-2 few
CASSSRYFLAGPLTDTQYF TRBV6-1 few
CASSQGLAGALGEQYF TRBV7-8 many
CASSTGQSPTGELFF TRBV19 few
CASSPPTGTYEQYF TRBV28 once
CASSLAGRATDTQYF TRBV28 many
CASSLADRDFYGYTF TRBV3-1 .
CASSLERTGVGYTF TRBV7-9 .
CASSSPGLAMADTQYF TRBV7-9 many
CASSGNGEGNQPQHF TRBV9 once
CASSETLTGRYEQYF TRBV6-1 .
CAWGGPGLQFF TRBV30 many
CASSYRRGSGKYTGELFF TRBV6-2/TRBV6-3 many
CASSRQVFNQPQHF TRBV6-1 .
CASSPRGAGSNTEAFF TRBV18 many
CASTARGGPNTGELFF TRBV12-3/TRBV12-4 many
CASTAGGGRNEQFF TRBV11-3 many
CASSMGTDLSYEQYF TRBV19 few
CASSPRLGGFQPQHF TRBV28 many
CASSLVRTSRTDTQYF TRBV5-1 .
CSATGQGRTDTQYF TRBV20-1 .
CASGSTGELFF TRBV11-2 many
CASSPRGAETQYF TRBV18 many
CAWSENSVSYEQYF TRBV30 many
CASSFQGTGELFF TRBV7-2 .
CASSPGTSGPAYEQYF TRBV11-3 few
CASSLSGPLGDTQYF TRBV25-1 .
CASSLDSSRGYTF TRBV7-2 many
CASSDRLAGYEQYF TRBV2 many
CASSFLTGSYNEQFF TRBV6-2/TRBV6-3 few
CATRAGRSGDTQYF TRBV2 many
CASSSGPGRETQYF TRBV5-1 .
CASSYGLAGGAGELFF TRBV6-1 many
CAWSGVLGTEAFF TRBV30 many
CATSEAGRGAGELFF TRBV24-1 .
CSASWADRGRTNEKLFF TRBV20-1 many
CASSQPGQKNTGELFF TRBV4-1 .
CASSLKGQGADTQYF TRBV12-3/TRBV12-4 few
CATSASDRGPTDTQYF TRBV24-1 many
CSVLRQGDTSEQYF TRBV29-1 .
CASSPTPRNYNEQFF TRBV7-7 many
CASSPKGLAGRGEQYF TRBV6-2/TRBV6-3 many
CASSKGLAANYEQYF TRBV11-2 many
CATSSVPGQGNYGYTF TRBV15 few
CASSRTGGSTEAFF TRBV2 many
CASSQDYADTQYF TRBV4-3 few
CSAFYTEAFF TRBV20-1 .
CASSQDPRVLEAFF TRBV4-1 .
CASSLDYGLAYEQYF TRBV11-2 .